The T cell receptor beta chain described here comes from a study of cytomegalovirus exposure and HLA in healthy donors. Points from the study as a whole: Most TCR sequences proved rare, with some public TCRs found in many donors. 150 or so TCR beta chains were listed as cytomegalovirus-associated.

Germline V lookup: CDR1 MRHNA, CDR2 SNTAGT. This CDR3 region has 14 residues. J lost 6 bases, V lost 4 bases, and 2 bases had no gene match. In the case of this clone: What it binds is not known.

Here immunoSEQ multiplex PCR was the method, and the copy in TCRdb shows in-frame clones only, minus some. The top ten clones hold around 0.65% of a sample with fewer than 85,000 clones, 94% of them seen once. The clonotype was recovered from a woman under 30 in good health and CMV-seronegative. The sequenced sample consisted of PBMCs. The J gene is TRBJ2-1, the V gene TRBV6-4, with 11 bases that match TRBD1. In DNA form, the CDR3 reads TGTGCCAGCAGTGGGGGACAGGGGGGCAATGAGCAGTTCTTC. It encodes CASSGGQGGNEQFF.